The 25 T cell receptor beta chains reported below all come from one sample, sequenced in a study of blood T cell repertoires in COVID-19. Clones were sequenced by immunoSEQ multiplex PCR, and TCRdb holds only the in-frame ones, with some missing. This sample has 470,000 or so clones; approximately 83% occur once, and the top ten carry approximately 2.9%. The source material was peripheral blood. These receptors originate from a human donor in a cohort sampled during active COVID-19.

A single count supports this clone. In DNA form, the CDR3 reads TGTGCCAGCAGTTACTCGAGCGGGGATCGATACGAGCAGTACTTC. Amino acids: CASSYSSGDRYEQYF. The chain is built from TRBV6-5 and TRBJ2-7, with 7 positions matching TRBD2. The CDR3 totals 15 residues. Germline values: CDR1 MNHEY, CDR2 SVGAGI. V trimming: 0 bases; J trimming: 4 bases; junction bases outside the gene matches: 6.

The chain couples TRBV27 to TRBJ2-1; 7 nucleotides align to TRBD2. The V gene's germline CDR1 is MNHEY and CDR2 SMNVEV (reference sequence). V was clipped by 2 bases and J by 6 bases; unmatched bases: 4. This CDR3 is built from 14 residues. The CDR3 DNA reads as TGTGCCAGCAGTTTAGGGGGAGGGCGCAATGAGCAGTTCTTC. As protein: CASSLGGGRNEQFF.

The chain recombines TRBV4-3 with TRBJ2-3; D call uncertain. The germline gives CDR1 LGHNA, CDR2 YSLEER. The CDR3 is 17 amino acids. The V and J ends lost 1 base and 0 bases respectively, with 14 bases between them. Written as DNA, the CDR3 is TGCGCCAGCAGCCAAGGACCGACACACATAAGCACAGATACGCAGTATTTT. Its protein is CASSQGPTHISTDTQYF.

The chain joins TRBV27 to TRBJ2-7; 7 bases match TRBD2. CDR1 is MNHEY, CDR2 SMNVEV, per germline (reference sequence). This CDR3 has 15 amino acids. V lost 1 base, J lost 2 bases, and 5 bases stayed unmatched. CDR3 DNA sequence: TGTGCCAGCAGTTTATTCGGGGGGATCCCCTACGAGCAGTACTTC. This encodes CASSLFGGIPYEQYF.

The V call is TRBV6-5, the J call TRBJ1-2; D remains unclear. Germline values: CDR1 MNHEY, CDR2 SVGAGI. The CDR3 is 14 residues long. Trimming cost V 2 bases and J 4 bases, with 11 bases left between them. The CDR3 region is CASSYNPAGYGYTF. In DNA, the CDR3 is TGTGCCAGCAGTTACAACCCGGCGGGCTATGGCTACACCTTC.

This rearrangement joins TRBV20-1 to TRBJ1-4; possibly TRBD1 for D (5 bases). This CDR3 is 14 amino acids long. The germline V gene encodes CDR1 DFQATT and CDR2 SNEGSKA (reference sequence). V lost 3 bases and J 2 bases, leaving 10 bases between the germline ends. The CDR3 DNA is TGCAGTGCTAGTGAACAGGCGACTAATGAAAAACTGTTTTTT. Protein: CSASEQATNEKLFF.

The chain couples TRBV27 to TRBJ2-1, with 7 nucleotides matching TRBD2. The germline V gene encodes CDR1 MNHEY and CDR2 SMNVEV (reference sequence). V lost 4 bases and J lost 0; bases outside the gene matches: 3. CDR3 length equals 15 residues. CDR3 sequence (DNA): TGTGCCAGCAGTTACGCTAGCGGCTCCTACAATGAGCAGTTCTTC. As protein: CASSYASGSYNEQFF.

The rearrangement joins TRBV19 to TRBJ1-5; 7 nucleotides match TRBD1. CDR3 length equals 16 residues. The V gene's germline CDR1 is LNHDA and CDR2 SQIVND (reference sequence). The ends lost 4 bases at V and 7 bases at J; junction bases unmatched: 13. In nucleotides, the CDR3 is TGTGCCAGTAGTACCACGAGACAGGGTCCGGGCCAGCCCCAGCATTTT. Its translation is CASSTTRQGPGQPQHF.

V usage is TRBV6-5 and J usage is TRBJ1-4, with D maybe TRBD1 (6 bases). CDR3 length: 14 amino acids. In germline, CDR1 is MNHEY, CDR2 SVGAGI. The ends were cut back, 6 bases at V and 5 bases at J, with 13 bases in the middle. CDR3 DNA: TGTGCCAGCAGGGCCGGGACACCGAATGAAAAACTGTTTTTT. Amino acid sequence: CASRAGTPNEKLFF.

The chain joins TRBV9 to TRBJ2-1, with 7 bases lining up with TRBD1. The CDR3 sequence is 15 residues long. Germline V CDR1 and CDR2: SGDLS, YYNGEE. Trimming removed 3 bases from V and 7 bases from J; junction bases left unmatched: 10. CDR3 sequence: CASSASTGTFNEQFF. Written as DNA, the CDR3 is TGTGCCAGCAGCGCCTCGACAGGGACCTTTAATGAGCAGTTCTTC.

The chain couples TRBV3-1 (or the pseudogene TRBV3-2) to TRBJ1-5; no reliable D call. Trimming pared 1 base from V and 2 bases from J, leaving 9 bases between. CDR1 and CDR2 (germline): LGHDT, YNNKEL (reference sequence). The CDR3 extends over 15 amino acids. The CDR3 sequence is CASSQGRFGNQPQHF. The CDR3 DNA follows: TGTGCCAGCAGCCAAGGGAGGTTTGGCAATCAGCCCCAGCATTTT.

CDR3 amino acids: CASRLNRGEGEKLFF. DNA of the CDR3: TGTGCCAGCAGATTGAACAGGGGGGAGGGAGAAAAACTGTTTTTT. J is TRBJ1-4 and V is TRBV7-2; TRBD1 matches 8 bases. The J segment lost 8 bases and the V segment lost 6 bases, leaving 11 bases of the junction unmatched. This CDR3 is 15 amino acids long. Germline values: CDR1 SGHTA, CDR2 FQGNSA.

The V call is TRBV7-2, the J call TRBJ2-7; 7 nucleotides line up with TRBD1. The J segment lost 4 bases and the V segment lost 1 base, leaving 10 bases of the junction unmatched. The CDR3 is 16 amino acids. Germline CDR1 reads SGHTA; CDR2 reads FQGNSA. The CDR3 DNA is TGTGCCAGCAGCTTAGACCCGGCAGGGGGTTGGTACGAGCAGTACTTC. Translated, it gives CASSLDPAGGWYEQYF.

The chain uses TRBV18 and TRBJ1-1; D remains unclear. The germline V gene encodes CDR1 KGHSH and CDR2 LQKENI. Trimming stripped 2 bases from V and 0 bases from J, with 13 bases between. This CDR3 contains 16 residues. CDR3 residues: CASSPSGVRMNTEAFF. In DNA, the CDR3 is TGTGCCAGCTCACCATCCGGGGTAAGAATGAACACTGAAGCTTTCTTT.

The rearrangement uses TRBV6-5 and TRBJ1-1; D is unclear. V dropped 6 bases and J dropped 4 bases, with 9 bases sitting between them. The CDR3 is 12 amino acids. CDR1 is MNHEY, CDR2 SVGAGI, per germline. CDR3 sequence reads: CASSRAGTEAFF. The DNA of the CDR3 is TGTGCCAGCAGCCGCGCGGGCACTGAAGCTTTCTTT.

The genes are TRBV18 and TRBJ2-7; TRBD2 matches at 8 bases. Germline V lookup: CDR1 KGHSH, CDR2 LQKENI. V gave up 3 bases and J gave up 8 bases; unmatched junction bases: 9. This CDR3 is built from 14 residues. The CDR3 DNA reads TGTGCCAGCTCACCTGGGCTAGCGGGTAGACAGCAGTACTTC. Protein product: CASSPGLAGRQQYF.

This clone was seen more than once but under ten times. This chain uses TRBV27 with TRBJ2-2; 9 nucleotides line up with TRBD2. The V gene's germline CDR1 is MNHEY and CDR2 SMNVEV (reference sequence). V dropped 5 bases and J dropped 6; count of bases not matched to a gene: 7. The length of the CDR3 is 15 residues. This CDR3 reads CASSILAGYPGELFF. CDR3 bases: TGTGCCAGCAGTATCCTAGCGGGGTATCCCGGGGAGCTGTTTTTT.

This clone has only a few counts. The J gene is TRBJ1-5, the V gene TRBV5-5; TRBD1 is a possible D gene (5 bases). CDR1 and CDR2 from the germline V gene are SGHKS and YYEKEE (reference sequence). V lost 4 bases and J lost 1, with 12 bases in between. There are 15 residues in the CDR3. This chain's CDR3 is CASSPGTLSNQPQHF. CDR3 sequence (DNA): TGTGCCAGCAGCCCCGGGACTTTAAGCAATCAGCCCCAGCATTTT.

The rearrangement uses TRBV9 and TRBJ2-3; 8 positions agree with TRBD2. V was clipped by 0 bases and J by 0 bases; unmatched bases: 9. Per the germline V gene, CDR1 is SGDLS and CDR2 is YYNGEE. The CDR3 runs 18 residues. CDR3 loop: CASSVEMGLGISTDTQYF. The CDR3, as DNA: TGTGCCAGCAGCGTAGAAATGGGACTAGGCATCAGCACAGATACGCAGTATTTT.

This rearrangement joins TRBV5-6 to TRBJ2-7; D possibly corresponds to TRBD1 (6 bases). Deletions cut 0 bases from V and 2 bases from J, with 15 bases between. Germline assignment: CDR1 SGHDT and CDR2 YYEEEE. The CDR3 covers 16 residues. CDR3 DNA sequence: TGTGCCAGCAGCTTGGACCGCGGACAGAGCACCTACGAGCAGTACTTC. Amino acid sequence: CASSLDRGQSTYEQYF.

V gene TRBV11-2 combines with J gene TRBJ2-3; TRBD2 aligns across 8 bases. CDR1 is SGHAT, CDR2 FQNNGV, per germline. J gave up 1 base and V 5 bases, and 11 bases lay outside the gene matches. The CDR3 length is 17 residues. This CDR3 is CASSRFGLADGTDTQYF. The CDR3 bases are TGTGCCAGCAGCCGGTTCGGACTAGCAGATGGCACAGATACGCAGTATTTT.

This rearrangement joins TRBV24-1 to TRBJ2-2; D gene unclear. The V end was cut by 3 bases, the J end by 0 bases, with 13 bases between. Germline-derived CDR1 and CDR2 are KGHDR and SFDVKD. The CDR3 extends over 17 amino acids. DNA for the CDR3: TGTGCCACCAGTGATCCGGGTGGGTACCCGAACACCGGGGAGCTGTTTTTT. Translated: CATSDPGGYPNTGELFF.

This clone was observed a few times. The gene calls are TRBV19 and TRBJ2-3; D is perhaps TRBD2 (5 bases). The germline CDR1 and CDR2 sequences are LNHDA and SQIVND (reference sequence). The V end was cut by 1 base, the J end by 0 bases, with 8 bases between. The CDR3 extends over 15 amino acids. This CDR3 reads CASSIGRTSTDTQYF. The CDR3 nucleotides read TGTGCCAGTAGTATAGGTCGGACTAGCACAGATACGCAGTATTTT.

The chain employs TRBV7-2 and TRBJ2-7; 8 nucleotides match TRBD2. The CDR3 is 16 residues long. Losses at the gene ends were 1 base for V and 2 bases for J; bases not matched to a gene: 7. Germline CDR1 is SGHTA and CDR2 is FQGNSA. Written as DNA, the CDR3 is TGTGCCAGCAGCTTAGTAAGCGGGAGACCTCCCTACGAGCAGTACTTC. Amino acids: CASSLVSGRPPYEQYF. The full variable domain, its missing parts supplied by reference TRBV7-2 and TRBJ2-7, is GAGVSQSPSNKVTEKGKDVELRCDPISGHTALYWYRQSLGQGLEFLIYFQGNSAPDKSGLPSDRFSAERTGGSVSTLTIQRTQQEDSAVYLCASSLVSGRPPYEQYFGPGTRLTVT.

The chain's CDR3 is CASAPGQASVLYGYTF. CDR3 DNA: TGTGCCAGCGCCCCGGGACAGGCCTCCGTTCTCTATGGCTACACCTTC. This sequence joins TRBV28 and TRBJ1-2; TRBD1 matches 8 bases. The CDR3 length is 16 residues. V trimming: 8 bases; J trimming: 4 bases; junction bases outside the gene matches: 15. Germline assignment: CDR1 MDHEN and CDR2 SYDVKM.